A selection of T cell receptor beta chains follows, all from one sample in a study of T cell responses to AZD1222 COVID-19 vaccine. TCRdb's table, derived via immunoSEQ multiplex PCR, lists solely in-frame clones and lacks some. The sample lists under 75,000 clones, 75% to 90% seen once, with just over 20% in the top ten. The input for sequencing was peripheral blood, taken on day 0 of AZD1222 vaccination. All receptors derive from an adult in good health. Each CDR3 is given with its conserved first and last residue. Each record gives: CDR3 protein, CDR3 DNA, clone size, J gene, D gene, V gene. A D gene is named only where the DNA matches it firmly. Not every row has a clone size; where given, it reads once, few, many or a size class.

CASGPPGVGYEQYF,TGTGCCAGCGGCCCGCCGGGGGTGGGCTACGAGCAGTACTTC,once,TRBJ2-7,-,TRBV7-2
CASSFGKGTEAFF,TGTGCCAGCAGCTTCGGGAAGGGCACTGAAGCTTTCTTT,once,TRBJ1-1,-,TRBV5-4
CASRLTSSEQFF,TGTGCCAGCAGGCTAACTAGCAGTGAGCAGTTCTTC,few,TRBJ2-1,-,TRBV12-3/TRBV12-4
CASSLGTAYNEQFF,TGTGCCAGCAGCTTAGGGACAGCCTACAATGAGCAGTTCTTC,-,TRBJ2-1,-,TRBV11-2
CASSQGGLAAEQFF,TGCGCCAGCAGCCAAGGTGGACTAGCGGCTGAGCAGTTCTTC,few,TRBJ2-1,TRBD2,TRBV4-1
CSASHGTGSINQPQHF,TGCAGTGCTAGTCACGGAACCGGGTCCATCAATCAGCCCCAGCATTTT,-,TRBJ1-5,-,TRBV20-1
CASGRAGEAFF,TGTGCCAGCGGAAGGGCAGGGGAAGCTTTCTTT,-,TRBJ1-1,-,TRBV3-1/TRBV3-2
CASSYPGLGYEQYF,TGTGCCAGCAGCTACCCGGGACTAGGCTACGAGCAGTACTTC,-,TRBJ2-7,TRBD2,TRBV5-6
CATSRDLGLTDTQYF,TGTGCCACCAGCAGAGATCTCGGCCTCACAGATACGCAGTATTTT,-,TRBJ2-3,-,TRBV15
CASSEAHSNMNTEAFF,TGTGCCAGCAGTGAAGCCCACTCGAACATGAACACTGAAGCTTTCTTT,-,TRBJ1-1,-,TRBV2
CASSPKTQGTEAFF,TGTGCCAGTAGTCCGAAAACTCAGGGAACTGAAGCTTTCTTT,-,TRBJ1-1,-,TRBV19
CASSYGTLEGYTF,TGTGCCAGCAGTTACGGGACATTAGAAGGCTACACCTTC,-,TRBJ1-2,-,TRBV6-5
CAISPTGTGGGEKLFF,TGTGCCATCAGTCCCACCGGGACAGGCGGGGGTGAAAAACTGTTTTTT,-,TRBJ1-4,TRBD1,TRBV10-3
CASSLDPPITTDSNQPQHF,TGTGCCAGCAGCTTAGACCCACCGATAACGACAGATAGCAATCAGCCCCAGCATTTT,once,TRBJ1-5,-,TRBV11-2
CASTMGDRRLGTGELFF,TGTGCCAGCACCATGGGAGACAGGAGGTTAGGAACCGGGGAGCTGTTTTTT,-,TRBJ2-2,-,TRBV5-6
CASSIDREVSYNEQFF,TGTGCCAGTAGTATAGATCGGGAGGTCTCCTACAATGAGCAGTTCTTC,-,TRBJ2-1,TRBD2,TRBV19
CASSSREPYEQYF,TGTGCCAGCAGTTCCAGGGAACCATACGAGCAGTACTTC,-,TRBJ2-7,-,TRBV6-5
CASSLLVTLTDNYGYTF,TGTGCCAGCAGCTTACTCGTTACACTAACTGATAACTATGGCTACACCTTC,-,TRBJ1-2,-,TRBV7-9
CSASKGNNYGYTF,TGCAGTGCTAGTAAGGGAAATAACTATGGCTACACCTTC,-,TRBJ1-2,-,TRBV20-1
CASSSIQGDQPRHF,TGTGCCAGCAGCTCCATCCAAGGGGATCAGCCCCGGCATTTT,-,TRBJ1-5,-,TRBV7-2
CAISELGAKAFF,TGTGCCATCAGTGAGTTGGGGGCGAAAGCTTTCTTT,-,TRBJ1-1,-,TRBV10-3
CASRRIPGRLNIQYF,TGTGCCAGTAGACGGATACCGGGACGGTTAAACATTCAGTACTTC,-,TRBJ2-4,-,TRBV19
CASSVGTGGWNEQYF,TGTGCCAGCAGCGTAGGAACAGGGGGCTGGAACGAGCAGTACTTC,few,TRBJ2-7,TRBD1,TRBV9
CASSSQRGPNTGELFF,TGTGCCAGCAGCTCCCAGAGGGGACCGAACACCGGGGAGCTGTTTTTT,-,TRBJ2-2,-,TRBV7-9
CSVARANQPQHF,TGCAGCGTTGCCAGGGCAAATCAGCCCCAGCATTTT,-,TRBJ1-5,-,TRBV29-1
CASSKGASGSSYEQYF,TGTGCCAGCAGCAAAGGTGCCTCGGGAAGCTCCTACGAGCAGTACTTC,once,TRBJ2-7,-,TRBV21-1